The T cell receptor beta chain described here comes from a study of blood T cell repertoires in COVID-19 (dated by TCRdb to 2018 to 2020). Broadly, across the study: Samples covering the acute and convalescent phases of COVID-19 were provided by collaborators in the United States, Italy and Spain. Deeply sampled blood TCRbeta repertoires from subjects exposed to, actively infected with, or recovered from COVID-19 were included in the dataset. The repertoires were released in a freely available public database intended as a resource for research on the immune response to SARS-CoV-2. Nearly every sample came with metadata listing a de-identified subject ID, COVID-19 status, age in years and sex. Samples came from the ongoing ImmuneRACE study (first 160 participants) plus 1,254 subjects from 6 global collaborators. The material from the prospective study consisted of cDNA or gDNA derived from T cells, B-cell-depleted T cells, or PBMCs. HLA class I and class II types, where available, came from metadata supplied by the sample provider rather than from assay-based typing. The research as a whole found: The amount of clinical and demographic metadata varied by source and participant and was provided uncurated.

Whole blood was collected in K2EDTA tubes by collaborating institutions according to the institutions' own protocols. Collaborator samples were shipped for TCRbeta analysis as frozen whole blood, isolated PBMCs, or DNA extracted from either sample type. TCRbeta CDR3 regions were amplified from genomic DNA using the immunoSEQ Assay, a bias-controlled multiplex PCR. As for the original processing: The number of nucleated cells in each sample was estimated from the amplification of reference gene primers within the assay. Sequence reads were collapsed and filtered to measure the absolute abundance of every unique TCRbeta CDR3 rearrangement. For each sample, productive Simpson clonality was calculated by taking the square root of Simpson's diversity index across productive rearrangements. This immuneACCESS table, as held by TCRdb, lists in-frame sequences with V and J called but not all clones. Of the missing ones, under half trace to an unresolved V gene in checked studies; the others have no known cause. That table furnishes V, J and clone size, whereas the DNA furnished D and trimming. In all, the sample holds a few hundred thousand clones, and 70% to 90% of those were seen once. The ten top clones hold more than 6.5% of the sample.

The germline V gene provides CDR1 MNHEY and CDR2 SVGAGI. Measured from the cysteine to the phenylalanine, the CDR3 is 15 residues long. Only CDR3 DNA is held: 45 bases, read in frame from base 1. Trimming costs V 2 bases and J 2 bases, and their ends lie 10 bases apart. This clone was detected once. Its recognized antigen is unknown. No base qualities exist here, and no much larger clone lies one base off it. The sequence came from a woman in her 70s with active or convalescent COVID-19. This chain joins TRBV6-5 to TRBJ1-3; 6 matching bases give a weak D call of TRBD1. Sequencing was carried out using peripheral blood. The CDR3 protein: CASSYGAGAGNTIYF. The DNA is TGTGCCAGCAGTTACGGGGCAGGGGCTGGAAACACCATATATTTT.